These 32 T cell receptor beta chains came from one sample sequenced in a study of STAT5B mutations in CD4+ large granular lymphocyte leukemia. Assay used: immunoSEQ multiplex PCR; TCRdb lists only in-frame clones, some missing. Of roughly 30,000 clones in the sample, roughly nine tenths were seen once. Input material: CD4+ T cells from blood buffy coats. These TCRs come from a human donor in good health.

The chain uses TRBV27 and TRBJ1-2; D gene ambiguous. Germline assignment: CDR1 MNHEY and CDR2 SMNVEV (reference sequence). Trimming took off 4 bases at V and 8 bases at J, with 14 bases between the two ends. The CDR3 is 13 residues long. CDR3 sequence (DNA): TGTGCCAGCAGTTCTGAGGGAGCTTGGGGCTACACCTTC. This translates into CASSSEGAWGYTF.

This clone was recorded once. The chain joins TRBV10-1 to TRBJ2-2, with 7 nucleotides matching TRBD2. The V segment lost 4 bases and the J segment 6 bases; nucleotides outside the gene matches: 5. Looked up from germline, CDR1 is WNHNN and CDR2 is SYGVQD (reference sequence). The CDR3 contains 14 residues. CDR3 residues: CASSGTSRAGELFF. CDR3 bases: TGCGCCAGCAGTGGGACTAGTCGGGCCGGGGAGCTGTTTTTT.

The chain couples TRBV9 to TRBJ2-6; possible D gene TRBD1, 5 bases. From germline, CDR1 is SGDLS and CDR2 YYNGEE. This CDR3 spans 16 amino acids. V lost 3 bases and J lost 12, with 22 bases in between. CDR3 nucleotides: TGTGCCAGCAGCGCCCCCGTGGACAATCCCAACTCCGTCCTGACTTTC. It is translated as CASSAPVDNPNSVLTF.

This chain links TRBV19 with TRBJ1-2; 8 bases match TRBD1. Losses at the gene ends were 5 bases for V and 8 bases for J; bases not matched to a gene: 16. The CDR3 contains 16 residues. Germline assignment: CDR1 LNHDA and CDR2 SQIVND (reference sequence). The CDR3 region is CASSPPQGATGVGYTF. The CDR3 coding sequence is TGTGCCAGTAGTCCACCCCAGGGGGCGACCGGTGTAGGCTACACCTTC.

The chain combines TRBV10-2 with TRBJ2-7; D possibly corresponds to TRBD1 (6 bases). Between the trimmed V and J ends, which lost 5 bases and 3 bases, there was a span of 14 bases. CDR1 and CDR2 from the germline V gene are WSHSY and SAAADI. CDR3 length equals 14 residues. The CDR3 bases are TGCGCCAGCAGTCTCTCCGGGACAAACTACGAGCAGTACTTC. Amino acid sequence: CASSLSGTNYEQYF.

The rearrangement links TRBV6-5 to TRBJ1-6; the D gene is possibly TRBD1 (5 bases). This CDR3 spans 15 amino acids. Germline V gives CDR1 MNHEY, CDR2 SVGAGI. Between the trimmed V and J ends, which lost 0 bases and 6 bases, there was a span of 9 bases. CDR3 coding DNA: TGTGCCAGCAGTTACTCAGGGGCGGGTAATTCACCCCTCCACTTT. The encoded protein is CASSYSGAGNSPLHF.

Here the CDR3 DNA reads TGTGCCAGCAGTTTAAGGACTAGCTACGCAGATACGCAGTATTTT. Its protein is CASSLRTSYADTQYF. V is TRBV27 and J is TRBJ2-3; 8 nucleotides align to TRBD2. This CDR3 is built from 15 residues. Germline trimming cut 2 bases from V and 4 bases from J; bases unmatched to any gene: 5. CDR1 is MNHEY and CDR2 is SMNVEV in the germline V gene (reference sequence).

The chain has TRBV9 and TRBJ2-5; 14 nucleotides align to TRBD2. This CDR3 has 16 amino acids. The ends lost 3 bases at V and 5 bases at J; junction bases unmatched: 6. The germline V gene has CDR1 SGDLS and CDR2 YYNGEE. The CDR3 region is CASSEGGLAGVETQYF. In DNA form, the CDR3 reads TGTGCCAGCAGCGAGGGGGGACTAGCGGGAGTTGAGACCCAGTACTTC.

The chain links TRBV27 to TRBJ2-2; no definite D call. CDR3 length: 14 amino acids. Germline CDR1 and CDR2: MNHEY and SMNVEV (reference sequence). V was clipped by 2 bases and J by 5 bases, with 9 bases between them. Here the CDR3 DNA reads TGTGCCAGCAGTTTAATCGTGGGGACCGGGGAGCTGTTTTTT. It translates to CASSLIVGTGELFF.

The chain combines TRBV2 with TRBJ1-1; maybe TRBD1 (6 bases). V was pared by 4 bases and J by 4 bases, with 16 bases between. Germline values: CDR1 SNHLY, CDR2 FYNNEI. This CDR3 is 15 amino acids long. The CDR3 sequence is CASSVLTGSGTEAFF. Written as DNA, the CDR3 is TGTGCCAGCAGTGTCCTAACAGGGTCGGGCACTGAAGCTTTCTTT.

V usage is TRBV9 and J usage is TRBJ2-2, with TRBD2 identical over 9 bases. Looked up from germline, CDR1 is SGDLS and CDR2 is YYNGEE. The J segment lost 1 base and the V segment lost 3 bases, leaving 4 bases of the junction unmatched. The CDR3 runs 16 residues. The CDR3 sequence: CASSGPSGVNTGELFF. In DNA form, the CDR3 reads TGTGCCAGCAGCGGTCCTAGCGGGGTGAACACCGGGGAGCTGTTTTTT.

This chain uses TRBV11-2 with TRBJ1-5; no clear D. Germline-derived CDR1 and CDR2 are SGHAT and FQNNGV. The germline V and J ends were trimmed by 1 base and 5 bases, with 6 bases remaining between them. The CDR3 consists of 13 residues. The CDR3, as DNA: TGTGCCAGCAGCTTAGTTGTTGATCAGCCCCAGCATTTT. As protein: CASSLVVDQPQHF.

CDR3 sequence: CASSSGTGGYDGYTF. The CDR3 DNA reads TGTGCCAGCAGCTCCGGGACAGGGGGCTATGATGGCTACACCTTC. The gene calls are TRBV11-2 and TRBJ1-2, with TRBD1 matching 12 bases. The CDR3 runs to 15 residues. From germline, CDR1 is SGHAT and CDR2 FQNNGV. Unmatched junction bases numbered 6, after V lost 4 bases and J lost 6 bases.

This chain links TRBV28 with TRBJ2-7; 7 nucleotides agree with TRBD2. CDR3 size: 16 residues. The ends lost 1 base at V and 4 bases at J; junction bases unmatched: 10. The V gene's germline CDR1 is MDHEN and CDR2 SYDVKM. CDR3 bases: TGTGCCAGCAGTTTATTGTGGGGTAGCGGGCCATACGAGCAGTACTTC. Protein sequence: CASSLLWGSGPYEQYF.

The chain joins TRBV11-2 to TRBJ2-1, with D unclear. The germline V and J ends were trimmed by 0 bases and 4 bases, with 7 bases remaining between them. The V gene's germline CDR1 is SGHAT and CDR2 FQNNGV. This CDR3 is built from 14 residues. DNA of the CDR3: TGTGCCAGCAGCTTAGATCTCCGGTACAATGAGCAGTTCTTC. Protein product: CASSLDLRYNEQFF.

This chain joins TRBV7-9 and TRBJ2-2; D is ambiguous. Deletions cut 3 bases from V and 3 bases from J, with 14 bases between. The CDR3 covers 16 residues. Germline CDR1 and CDR2: SEHNR and FQNEAQ (reference sequence). CDR3 protein: CASSFGSLPHTGELFF. The CDR3 DNA is TGTGCCAGCAGCTTTGGGTCCTTACCCCACACCGGGGAGCTGTTTTTT.

The chain joins TRBV5-4 to TRBJ2-3; D is unresolved. This CDR3 comprises 12 residues. CDR1 is SGHNT and CDR2 is YYREEE in the germline V gene (reference sequence). With 0 bases removed from V and 2 bases from J, the gap between germline ends came to 1 base. CDR3 in DNA: TGTGCCAGCAGCTTGGACACAGATACGCAGTATTTT. It yields the protein CASSLDTDTQYF.

V is TRBV7-2 and J is TRBJ2-7; maybe TRBD1 (5 bases). The length of the CDR3 is 17 residues. Trimming shortened V by 3 bases and J by 2 bases, and 20 bases separated the two germline ends. CDR1 is SGHTA, CDR2 FQGNSA, per germline. CDR3 bases: TGTGCCAGCAGCTTCCATCTTACAGGTCCTCTTGCCTACGAGCAGTACTTC. This encodes CASSFHLTGPLAYEQYF.

This clone has just one count. This chain connects TRBV11-3 to TRBJ1-5; TRBD1 might be the D (5 bases). Germline lookup yields CDR1 SGHNT and CDR2 YENEEA. This CDR3 region has 12 residues. The V and J ends lost 7 bases and 3 bases respectively, with 7 bases between them. In DNA, the CDR3 is TGTGCCAGCAAGGGGTTCAATCAGCCCCAGCATTTT. Amino acids: CASKGFNQPQHF.

The chain uses TRBV9 and TRBJ2-1; D is undetermined. Looked up from germline, CDR1 is SGDLS and CDR2 is YYNGEE. This CDR3 has 15 amino acids. V lost 0 bases, J lost 7 bases, and 14 bases lay in between. The CDR3 bases are TGTGCCAGCAGCGTAGATCCAAACGGCGGAAATGAGCAGTTCTTC. The encoded protein is CASSVDPNGGNEQFF.

The table lists this clone with a count of one. This chain connects TRBV5-6 to TRBJ2-7, with 9 bases that match TRBD1. The CDR3 covers 15 residues. Germline CDR1 and CDR2: SGHDT and YYEEEE. The V segment lost 4 bases and the J segment 4 bases; nucleotides outside the gene matches: 9. The CDR3 nucleotides read TGTGCCAGCAGCCTACTCGGGACAGGGAGGTACGAGCAGTACTTC. Amino acid sequence: CASSLLGTGRYEQYF. Complete variable domain (other parts from reference TRBV5-6 and TRBJ2-7): DAGVTQSPTHLIKTRGQQVTLRCSPKSGHDTVSWYQQALGQGPQFIFQYYEEEERQRGNFPDRFSGHQFPNYSSELNVNALLLGDSALYLCASSLLGTGRYEQYFGPGTRLTVT.

This chain links TRBV7-8 with TRBJ2-1; D could derive from TRBD1 or TRBD2 (5 bases each). CDR1 and CDR2 from the germline V gene are SGHVS and FQNEAQ. Trimming left V 1 base short and J 4 bases short, with 11 bases between. The CDR3 totals 15 residues. CDR3 DNA sequence: TGTGCCAGCAGCTTAGGAGGGACGGTTTACAATGAGCAGTTCTTC. This gives the protein CASSLGGTVYNEQFF. Full variable domain (rest looked up from reference TRBV7-8 and TRBJ2-1): GAGVSQSPRYKVAKRGQDVALRCDPISGHVSLFWYQQALGQGPEFLTYFQNEAQLDKSGLPSDRFFAERPEGSVSTLKIQRTQQEDSAVYLCASSLGGTVYNEQFFGPGTRLTVL.

This chain connects TRBV5-1 to TRBJ1-2; 10 bases align to TRBD1. The V gene's germline CDR1 is SGHRS and CDR2 YFSETQ. The CDR3 has 15 residues. Trimming removed 4 bases from V and 9 bases from J; junction bases left unmatched: 12. The CDR3 bases are TGCGCCAGCAGCCCAACCGGGACAGGGGAAGGAAGCTACACCTTC. Translation: CASSPTGTGEGSYTF.

The J gene is TRBJ2-3, the V gene TRBV5-4; D gene ambiguous. Germline values: CDR1 SGHNT, CDR2 YYREEE (reference sequence). This CDR3 comprises 15 residues. V lost 4 bases to trimming and J lost 0 bases, with 12 bases between them. The CDR3 here is CASSLNWGSTDTQYF. The CDR3 DNA reads TGTGCCAGCAGCCTAAATTGGGGTAGCACAGATACGCAGTATTTT.

This chain joins TRBV18 and TRBJ1-3; D unclear. The V gene lost 4 bases and the J gene lost 6 bases, with 19 bases spanning the gap. The CDR3 covers 16 residues. CDR1 and CDR2 (germline): KGHSH, LQKENI. CDR3 in DNA: TGTGCCAGCTCACTTCACGACATCCTTTCCGAAAACACCATATATTTT. It codes for CASSLHDILSENTIYF.

The rearrangement uses TRBV6-1 and TRBJ2-3, with a weak D call TRBD1 (6 bases). CDR1 MNHNS and CDR2 SASEGT come from the germline V gene. The V gene lost 4 bases and the J gene lost 1 base, with 6 bases spanning the gap. The CDR3 totals 13 residues. CDR3 coding DNA: TGTGCCAGCAGTGGACAGGGCACAGATACGCAGTATTTT. Translating gives CASSGQGTDTQYF.

The CDR3 sequence: CATSPDNQPQHF. CDR3 nucleotide sequence: TGTGCCACCAGCCCAGACAATCAGCCCCAGCATTTT. V gene TRBV15 combines with J gene TRBJ1-5; D gene unclear. This CDR3 spans 12 amino acids. Trimming cost V 5 bases and J 3 bases, with 5 bases left between them. Germline V gene sequence: CDR1 LNHNV, CDR2 YYDKDF (reference sequence).

This clone was seen only once. The rearrangement uses TRBV5-5 and TRBJ1-3, with no clear D. CDR3 length: 16 amino acids. Germline V gene lookup returns CDR1 SGHKS and CDR2 YYEKEE (reference sequence). Trimming removed 3 bases at V and 4 bases at J, with 17 bases between. CDR3 in amino acids: CASSSVPGLGGNTIYF. CDR3 bases: TGTGCCAGCAGCTCGGTTCCGGGCCTGGGAGGAAACACCATATATTTT.

The chain employs TRBV6-1 and TRBJ2-1, with D possibly TRBD2 on 6 matching bases. The ends were cut back, 3 bases at V and 7 bases at J, with 16 bases in the middle. This CDR3 comprises 15 residues. Germline values: CDR1 MNHNS, CDR2 SASEGT. The CDR3 loop is CASSDAVAEYNEQFF. In DNA, the CDR3 is TGTGCCAGCAGTGATGCGGTAGCGGAATATAATGAGCAGTTCTTC.

This clone was recorded only once. The chain joins TRBV5-5 to TRBJ2-1; D is unresolved. The CDR3 length is 13 residues. V was cut by 1 base and J by 6 bases, with 8 bases left in between. In germline, CDR1 is SGHKS, CDR2 YYEKEE (reference sequence). As DNA, the CDR3 is TGTGCCAGCAGCTTGCCCCACAGCAATGAGCAGTTCTTC. Its protein is CASSLPHSNEQFF. Full variable domain (outside the CDR3, taken from reference TRBV5-5 and TRBJ2-1): DAGVTQSPTHLIKTRGQQVTLRCSPISGHKSVSWYQQVLGQGPQFIFQYYEKEERGRGNFPDRFSARQFPNYSSELNVNALLLGDSALYLCASSLPHSNEQFFGPGTRLTVL.

The chain combines TRBV6-1 with TRBJ1-1; no reliable D call. The CDR3 runs to 13 residues. Trimming removed 1 base at V and 8 bases at J, with 11 bases between. The germline V gene has CDR1 MNHNS and CDR2 SASEGT. The CDR3 is CASSEEAGREAFF. The DNA for the CDR3 is TGTGCCAGCAGTGAAGAGGCCGGCAGAGAAGCTTTCTTT.

The chain has TRBV6-1 and TRBJ2-1; D is undetermined. Trimming took 9 bases from V and 4 from J, leaving 13 bases between them. From germline, CDR1 is MNHNS and CDR2 SASEGT. The CDR3 length is 13 residues. The CDR3: CASRYQAYNEQFF. The CDR3 bases are TGTGCCAGTAGGTATCAGGCGTACAATGAGCAGTTCTTC.